This T cell receptor beta chain was profiled in a study of shared clonotypes between healthy human individuals. Turning to the study itself: Researchers assigned three CD4 naive, three CD4 memory, two CD8 naive and one CD8 memory plate to each donor.

This CDR3 region has 19 residues. Germline V gene data show CDR1 as LNHNV and CDR2 as YYDKDF (reference sequence). Trimming cost V 1 base and J 0 bases, with 20 bases left between them. From CD4+ cells came CD45RA+ naive and CD45RA-negative memory subsets. This clone was recorded a few times. Several immunoSEQ plates held equal portions of the genomic DNA taken from each subset. Using immunoSEQ multiplex PCR, the repertoire was profiled, and TCRdb retains in-frame clones only, with some absent. The sample shows about 980,000 clones, approximately 76% of them seen only once. Sequencing used memory CD4+ T cells sorted from blood. Subset given: CD45RA-negative fraction. The chain carries TRBV15 and TRBJ2-3; D is undetermined. This clonotype was sampled from a man between 18 and 35 years old in good health. The CDR3 DNA is TGTGCCACCAGCAGAGCTCGGCAGGAGACCAGATTTAGCACAGATACGCAGTATTTT. Translated, it gives CATSRARQETRFSTDTQYF.